This TCR beta chain was recovered during a study of blood T cell repertoires in COVID-19. Study-wide context: Sites in the United States, Italy and Spain provided acute and convalescent COVID-19 samples. PBMCs, B-cell-depleted T cells, or T cells provided the cDNA or gDNA that made up the material.

Methods used by the authors: Estimated nucleated cell counts came from reference gene primer amplification. Some clones are missing from TCRdb's copy, which holds only in-frame ones; the method was immunoSEQ multiplex PCR. The V and J calls and clone size are taken from that table; D and trimming were inferred from the DNA. This table has around 300,000 clones, about 83% appearing once. The CDR3 covers 17 residues. V shed 5 bases and J shed 5 bases, with 23 bases lying between them. The V gene's germline CDR1 is SGHVS and CDR2 FQNEAQ. The chain uses TRBV7-8 and TRBJ2-3; tentative D call: TRBD2 (5 bases). The sample taken for sequencing was peripheral blood. The TCR was taken from a man between 25 and 39 years old with active or convalescent COVID-19. As DNA, the CDR3 is TGTGCCAGCAGCCGAGCATTTAACGTAATTCGGGGAGATACGCAGTATTTT. Translated, it gives CASSRAFNVIRGDTQYF.